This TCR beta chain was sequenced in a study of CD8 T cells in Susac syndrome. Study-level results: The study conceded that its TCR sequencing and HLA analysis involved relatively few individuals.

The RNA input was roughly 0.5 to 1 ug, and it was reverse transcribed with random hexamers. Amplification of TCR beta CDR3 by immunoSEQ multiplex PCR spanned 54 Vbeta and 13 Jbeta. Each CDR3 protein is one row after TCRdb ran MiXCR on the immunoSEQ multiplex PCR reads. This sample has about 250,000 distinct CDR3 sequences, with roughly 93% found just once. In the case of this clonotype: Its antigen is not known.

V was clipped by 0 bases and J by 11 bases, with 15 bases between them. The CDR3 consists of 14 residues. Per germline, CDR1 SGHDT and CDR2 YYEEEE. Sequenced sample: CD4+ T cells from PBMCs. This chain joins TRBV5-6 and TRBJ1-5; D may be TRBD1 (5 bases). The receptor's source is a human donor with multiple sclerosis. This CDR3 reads CASSLVGEPQAQHF. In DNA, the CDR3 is TGTGCCAGCAGCTTGGTGGGGGAACCACAGGCCCAGCATTTT.